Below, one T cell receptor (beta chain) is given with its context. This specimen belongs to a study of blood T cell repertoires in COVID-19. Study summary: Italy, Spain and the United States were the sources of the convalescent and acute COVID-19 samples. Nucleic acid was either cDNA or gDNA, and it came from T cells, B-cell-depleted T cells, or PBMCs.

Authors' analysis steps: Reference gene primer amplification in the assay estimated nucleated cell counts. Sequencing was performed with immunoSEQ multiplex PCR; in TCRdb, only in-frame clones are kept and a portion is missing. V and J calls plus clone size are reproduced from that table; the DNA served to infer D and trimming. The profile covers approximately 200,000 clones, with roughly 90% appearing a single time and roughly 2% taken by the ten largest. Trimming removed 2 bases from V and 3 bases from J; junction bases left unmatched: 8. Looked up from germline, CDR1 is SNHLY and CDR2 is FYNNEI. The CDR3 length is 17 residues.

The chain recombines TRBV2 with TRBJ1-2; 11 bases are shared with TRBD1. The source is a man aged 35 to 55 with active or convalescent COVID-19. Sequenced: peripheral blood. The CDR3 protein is CASSEPGQGVSYYGYTF. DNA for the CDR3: TGTGCCAGCAGTGAACCGGGACAGGGGGTCTCCTACTATGGCTACACCTTC.